This T cell receptor (beta chain) emerged from a study of shared clonotypes between healthy human individuals. Study findings and constraints: Tissues were not sampled, only blood, and their repertoires likely differ.

None of the donors, who were healthy HIV-negative adults, had recently had acute infections or vaccinations. The donors were all Caucasian adults (living in Nashville, Tennessee). In regard to this clone: Its specificity is unknown. Other DNA sequences from this sample encode an identical CDR3 as well.

In the study's own analysis: ImmunoSEQ yielded junction-only sequences lacking quality scores, so filtering differed. Data came from immunoSEQ multiplex PCR; TCRdb stores just in-frame clones and leaves some out. V and J calls and clone size are as listed in that table; D and trimming were resolved from the DNA. The table lists about 1.5 million clones, over 95% of them singletons. CDR3 length: 14 residues. Germline V gene lookup returns CDR1 KGHSH and CDR2 LQKENI. The V end was cut by 6 bases, the J end by 2 bases, with 13 bases between. The receptor was derived from a young man in good health. Sequenced sample: naive CD4+ T cells sorted from blood. Subset of the sample: CD45RA+ positively selected. The chain carries TRBV18 and TRBJ2-5, with D possibly matching TRBD1 (6 bases). CDR3 residues: CASSPLGQQETQYF. The CDR3 bases are TGTGCCAGCTCTCCTTTAGGACAGCAAGAGACCCAGTACTTC.